This TCR beta chain was captured by sequencing in a study of CD4 T cells in relation to SARS-CoV-2 and coronaviruses (dated by TCRdb to 2020 to 2022). Background on the whole study: In the ViraFEST assay, PBMCs were cultured with antigen for about eleven days, after which TCR beta CDR3s were sequenced to identify antigen-specific clonal expansions. At the level of individual TCR clonotypes, the study measured memory CD4+ T cell crossreactivity between SARS-CoV-2 spike protein and common cold coronavirus spike proteins. The negative reference condition was either a culture with an HIV-1 Nef peptide pool or a culture with no peptide. Using patient-derived lymphoblastoid cell lines, the shared crossreactive spike epitopes were mapped to their HLA restriction. The Adaptive Biotechnologies TCR-sequencing kit was used to sequence samples from three pre-COVID donors and the naive versus memory experiments, while other data came from Illumina-based sequencing. Expansion assays from other donors in the study were sequenced with a different, Illumina-based TCR-beta assay. Overall study results and their limits: Roughly 65% of donors had memory CD4+ clonotypes that crossrecognized SARS-CoV-2 and at least one common cold coronavirus spike. Pre-pandemic and post-infection samples were not both contributed by any donor, so tracing of the source of pre-existing responses was limited. Crossreactive clones showed significantly weaker SARS-CoV-2-driven expansion than monoreactive clones, consistent with antigenic imprinting. Small numbers of patients and of tested TCRs were a limitation of the study. Crossreactivity analysis was centred on spike protein, so crossreactivity against other viral proteins was not assessed.

The library came from the immunoSEQ multiplex PCR assay. As for how the authors treated the data: During preprocessing, nonproductive sequences were discarded, as were any CDR3s that did not begin with C, did not end with F or W, or were shorter than 7 amino acids. The MANAFEST web app was used to call antigen-specific clonotypes on the basis of expansion compared with the reference and with other culture wells. To be counted as positive, a clone had to show significant expansion compared with the reference culture, at an FDR below 0.05, in 2 of 3 replicate wells. To be called positive, a clone also had to show significant expansion compared with every other tandem well and an odds ratio greater than 5. CDR3 homology was measured as pairwise Levenshtein distance, computed with the stringdist R package after trimming three terminal residues from each end. Here the immuneACCESS table is served through TCRdb, limited to in-frame sequences with V and J called. Missing clones are a known gap in these copies; in checked studies unresolved V genes cover under half, and the rest lacks a known reason. That table furnishes V, J and clone size, whereas the DNA furnished D and trimming. This sample is represented by 15,000 to 25,000 clones; around 80% of them were singletons. The top ten clones comprise roughly 25% of the sample.

The CDR3, cysteine through phenylalanine, is 14 amino acids long. Of the read, only the CDR3 DNA is kept; its 42 bases are in frame from base 1. For CDR1 and CDR2, the germline V gene lists MNHEY and SVGEGT. The trim is 4 bases for V and 2 bases for J, with a gap of 11 bases between the germline ends. CD4+ T cells from unexposed donors were collected before the COVID-19 pandemic (2011-2018). After less than eleven days of culture, CD4+ T cells were isolated with the EasySep CD4+ T cell isolation kit. As cell numbers permitted, CD4+ T cells from unexposed donors were tested for reactivity to SARS-CoV-2 S and N and to four common cold coronavirus spike pools. Each well received approximately 2.2 million PBMCs, cultured in IMDM supplemented with approximately 4.5% human AB serum and about 9.2 IU/ml IL-2. Half of the culture medium was replaced with fresh IL-2-containing medium on days 3 and 7. In general, every peptide culture condition was set up in three replicate wells. The leukapheresis product for the unexposed donors was obtained through commercial purchase. Ficoll-Paque PLUS gradient centrifugation was used to isolate PBMCs from either whole blood or leukapheresis product. The PBMCs went either fresh into the expansion assay or into cryopreservation at -140 degrees C. The QIAamp Micro DNA Kit was used to extract genomic DNA from the CD4+ T cells.

There are a few counts of this clone. Its cognate antigen has yet to be identified. No per-base quality is available; no much larger clone lies one base away. Sequenced input: CD4+ T cells from PBMCs, cultured in vitro. The sequence derives from a human donor in good health. The sequence is built from TRBV6-2 or TRBV6-3 and TRBJ1-2, with TRBD1 tentatively as D gene (5 bases match). The CDR3 corresponds to CASSSRTRNYGYTF. The nucleotides read TGTGCCAGCAGTTCTAGGACACGGAACTATGGCTACACCTTC.